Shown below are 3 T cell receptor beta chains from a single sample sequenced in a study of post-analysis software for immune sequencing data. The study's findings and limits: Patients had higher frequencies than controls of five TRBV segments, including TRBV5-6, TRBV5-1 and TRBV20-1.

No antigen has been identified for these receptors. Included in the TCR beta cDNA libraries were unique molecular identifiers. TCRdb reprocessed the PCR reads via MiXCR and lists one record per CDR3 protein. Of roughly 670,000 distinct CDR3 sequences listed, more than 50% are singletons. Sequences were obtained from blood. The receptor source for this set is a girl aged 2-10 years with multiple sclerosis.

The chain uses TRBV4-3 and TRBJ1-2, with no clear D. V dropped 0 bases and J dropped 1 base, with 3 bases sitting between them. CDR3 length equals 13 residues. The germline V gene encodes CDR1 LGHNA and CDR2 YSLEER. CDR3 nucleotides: TGCGCCAGCAGCCAAGAGGATAACTATGGCTACACCTTC. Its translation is CASSQEDNYGYTF.

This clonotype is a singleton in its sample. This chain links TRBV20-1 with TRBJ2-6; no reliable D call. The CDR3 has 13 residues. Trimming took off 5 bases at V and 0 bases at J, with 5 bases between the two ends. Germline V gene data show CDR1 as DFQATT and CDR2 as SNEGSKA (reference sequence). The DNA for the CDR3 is TGCAGTGCTTACCGCTCTGGGGCCAACGTCCTGACTTTC. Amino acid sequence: CSAYRSGANVLTF.

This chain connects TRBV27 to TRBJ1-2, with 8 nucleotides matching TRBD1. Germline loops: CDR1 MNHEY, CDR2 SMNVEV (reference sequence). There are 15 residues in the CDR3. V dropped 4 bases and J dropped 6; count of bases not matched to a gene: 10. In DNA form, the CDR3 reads TGTGCCAGCAGTTCGCGGACAGGGAAGGACAATGGCTACACCTTC. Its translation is CASSSRTGKDNGYTF.